A single sample is the source of the 32 T cell receptor beta chains below, sequenced in a study of T cells in tuberculosis (dated by TCRdb to the late 2010s). The method was the immunoSEQ multiplex PCR assay. This is the immuneACCESS table as TCRdb keeps it, with only in-frame sequences that have V and J called. A part of the clones is gone; compared with another copy, unresolved V genes explain less than half, and the rest is unexplained. Recorded for this sample are approximately 30,000 clones; 97% of them occurred a single time. Approximately 5.8% of the sample is taken by the ten largest. Material for sequencing was PBMCs. These receptor sequences come from a donor between 10 and 35 years old with latent tuberculosis or without tuberculosis infection.

The rearrangement uses TRBV27 and TRBJ1-1; no definite D call. Trimming took off 6 bases at V and 6 bases at J, with 17 bases between the two ends. There are 14 residues in the CDR3. The V gene's germline CDR1 is MNHEY and CDR2 SMNVEV (reference sequence). The CDR3 DNA sequence: TGTGCCAGCAGGCCCCTTAGATCAGGCGCTGAAGCTTTCTTT. Translating gives CASRPLRSGAEAFF.

The rearrangement links TRBV6-6 to TRBJ2-5, with D possibly matching TRBD2 (5 bases). From germline, CDR1 is MNHNY and CDR2 SVGAGI (reference sequence). V lost 5 bases to trimming and J lost 7 bases, with 8 bases between them. The CDR3 loop spans 11 amino acids. CDR3 loop: CASSPGVTQYF. In DNA form, the CDR3 reads TGTGCCAGCAGTCCCGGGGTGACCCAGTACTTC.

This chain uses TRBV7-9 with TRBJ1-4; perhaps TRBD1 as D (6 bases). CDR1 is SEHNR, CDR2 FQNEAQ, per germline (reference sequence). Deletions cut 5 bases from V and 7 bases from J, with 14 bases between. The CDR3 runs 14 residues. The CDR3 spells CASSTTGLGEKLFF. CDR3 nucleotide sequence: TGTGCCAGCAGCACTACAGGGTTGGGTGAAAAACTGTTTTTT.

The J gene is TRBJ2-7, the V gene TRBV14, with TRBD1 identical over 9 bases. The CDR3 is made up of 16 amino acids. CDR1 and CDR2 (germline): SGHDN, FVKESK. J was trimmed by 4 bases and V by 1 base; bases with no gene match: 8. The CDR3 spells CASSQVGQGQSYEQYF. The CDR3 nucleotides read TGTGCCAGCAGCCAAGTGGGACAGGGACAATCTTACGAGCAGTACTTC.

The chain uses TRBV18 and TRBJ1-3; D gene ambiguous. Germline assignment: CDR1 KGHSH and CDR2 LQKENI. The CDR3 sequence is 12 residues long. Trimming removed 5 bases from V and 5 bases from J, with 7 bases in between. CDR3 DNA sequence: TGTGCCAGCTCAGGGAGACGAAACACCATATATTTT. Its translation: CASSGRRNTIYF.

The chain recombines TRBV28 with TRBJ1-4; TRBD1 matches at 10 bases. V lost 5 bases, J lost 2 bases, and 8 bases stayed unmatched. The CDR3 spans 17 residues. The germline V gene encodes CDR1 MDHEN and CDR2 SYDVKM. The CDR3, as DNA: TGTGCCAGCAGTACCCTAGGACAGGGGGTGACTAATGAAAAACTGTTTTTT. This gives the protein CASSTLGQGVTNEKLFF.

This clone was found once. The chain carries TRBV10-3 and TRBJ1-2; the match to TRBD1 covers 9 bases. The ends lost 5 bases at V and 5 bases at J; junction bases unmatched: 9. Per the germline V gene, CDR1 is ENHRY and CDR2 is SYGVKD. This CDR3 spans 15 amino acids. The CDR3 loop is CAISRDRDRGYGYTF. The CDR3, as DNA: TGTGCCATCAGTCGGGACAGGGATAGGGGATATGGCTACACCTTC.

The chain combines TRBV10-3 with TRBJ2-5; tentatively, D is TRBD2 (6 bases). Trimming removed 2 bases from V and 2 bases from J, with 6 bases in between. The V gene's germline CDR1 is ENHRY and CDR2 SYGVKD. The CDR3 runs to 13 residues. The CDR3 spells CAISEAGQETQYF. The CDR3 DNA reads TGTGCCATCAGTGAGGCGGGGCAAGAGACCCAGTACTTC.

This chain joins TRBV7-8 and TRBJ2-7, with 7 bases matching TRBD1. The CDR3 covers 15 residues. The germline gives CDR1 SGHVS, CDR2 FQNEAQ. V was pared by 4 bases and J by 3 bases, with 9 bases of the junction left unmatched. The CDR3 nucleotides read TGTGCCAGCAGCTCCCGGCAGGGGGTTTACTACGAGCAGTACTTC. Its protein is CASSSRQGVYYEQYF. Complete variable domain (other parts from reference TRBV7-8 and TRBJ2-7): GAGVSQSPRYKVAKRGQDVALRCDPISGHVSLFWYQQALGQGPEFLTYFQNEAQLDKSGLPSDRFFAERPEGSVSTLKIQRTQQEDSAVYLCASSSRQGVYYEQYFGPGTRLTVT.

The gene calls are TRBV19 and TRBJ1-1, with 10 bases fitting TRBD1. The germline gives CDR1 LNHDA, CDR2 SQIVND (reference sequence). There are 14 residues in the CDR3. The J segment lost 5 bases and the V segment lost 5 bases, leaving 5 bases of the junction unmatched. The CDR3 is CASSDDRGPTEAFF. The CDR3 DNA reads TGTGCCAGTAGTGACGACAGGGGGCCTACTGAAGCTTTCTTT.

The chain couples TRBV5-6 to TRBJ2-7; D ambiguous. The CDR3 loop spans 14 amino acids. In germline, CDR1 is SGHDT, CDR2 YYEEEE. The V and J ends lost 4 bases and 2 bases respectively, with 13 bases between them. CDR3 region: CASSTVRITYEQYF. Here the CDR3 DNA reads TGTGCCAGCAGCACCGTTAGAATCACCTACGAGCAGTACTTC.

J is TRBJ2-5 and V is TRBV5-1; a possible D gene is TRBD1 (6 bases). The CDR3 covers 14 residues. V was shortened by 0 bases and J by 5 bases, with 11 bases between the two germline ends. CDR1 is SGHRS, CDR2 YFSETQ, per germline. The CDR3 loop reads CASSLEQGGETQYF. Written as DNA, the CDR3 is TGCGCCAGCAGCTTGGAACAGGGTGGGGAGACCCAGTACTTC.

This rearrangement joins TRBV6-1 to TRBJ1-2, with 10 bases matching TRBD1. There are 17 residues in the CDR3. CDR1 and CDR2 from the germline V gene are MNHNS and SASEGT. V was pared by 2 bases and J by 6 bases, with 12 bases of the junction left unmatched. CDR3 sequence (DNA): TGTGCCAGCAGTGAAAACGAAAGACAGGGGGCTAAAGATGGCTACACCTTC. Translating gives CASSENERQGAKDGYTF.

The rearrangement links TRBV5-1 to TRBJ1-2; TRBD1 matches at 8 bases. V lost 0 bases to trimming and J lost 6 bases; unmatched junction nucleotides: 7. The CDR3 spans 15 residues. Germline V gene sequence: CDR1 SGHRS, CDR2 YFSETQ. The CDR3 protein is CASSLEGQGAHGYTF. As DNA, the CDR3 is TGCGCCAGCAGCTTGGAGGGCCAGGGGGCGCATGGCTACACCTTC.

V is TRBV19 and J is TRBJ1-3; D is perhaps TRBD1 (5 bases). CDR1 and CDR2 from the germline V gene are LNHDA and SQIVND (reference sequence). The CDR3 extends over 16 amino acids. V was cut by 4 bases and J by 0 bases, with 13 bases left in between. The CDR3 coding sequence is TGTGCCAGTAGTACCTGGAGGGACTTCTCTGGAAACACCATATATTTT. It is translated as CASSTWRDFSGNTIYF.

The J gene is TRBJ2-3, the V gene TRBV5-1, with TRBD2 matching 12 bases. The CDR3 totals 16 residues. Losses at the gene ends were 0 bases for V and 6 bases for J; bases not matched to a gene: 5. Looked up from germline, CDR1 is SGHRS and CDR2 is YFSETQ. The CDR3 sequence is CASSLGGTSGSDTQYF. The CDR3 DNA reads as TGCGCCAGCAGCTTGGGGGGGACTAGCGGGTCGGATACGCAGTATTTT.

This chain joins TRBV6-6 and TRBJ1-4; D is unresolved. The CDR3 contains 14 residues. V lost 2 bases, J lost 8 bases, and 12 bases lay in between. Germline V gives CDR1 MNHNY, CDR2 SVGAGI (reference sequence). The CDR3 DNA follows: TGTGCCAGCAGTTACCGGGAGGTTGGGGAAAAACTGTTTTTT. Its protein is CASSYREVGEKLFF.

The V gene is TRBV2, the J gene TRBJ2-2, with 11 bases fitting TRBD2. Unmatched junction bases numbered 6, after V lost 4 bases and J lost 5 bases. Germline CDR1 is SNHLY and CDR2 is FYNNEI. The CDR3 loop spans 16 amino acids. Here the CDR3 reads CASSGGLAVRTGELFF. In DNA form, the CDR3 reads TGTGCCAGCAGTGGGGGACTAGCGGTACGAACCGGGGAGCTGTTTTTT.

The chain's CDR3 is CASSPSGGSYHSGANVLTF. CDR3 nucleotide sequence: TGTGCCAGTAGTCCTAGCGGGGGGTCTTACCACTCTGGGGCCAACGTCCTGACTTTC. This chain joins TRBV19 and TRBJ2-6; 11 positions agree with TRBD2. The CDR3 loop spans 19 amino acids. V shed 5 bases, J shed 0 bases, and the junction held 9 bases outside the gene matches. From germline, CDR1 is LNHDA and CDR2 SQIVND (reference sequence).

The genes are TRBV15 and TRBJ2-1; no definite D call. CDR3 size: 15 residues. Trimming took off 1 base at V and 4 bases at J, with 11 bases between the two ends. Germline CDR1 and CDR2: LNHNV and YYDKDF (reference sequence). DNA for the CDR3: TGTGCCACCAGCAGAGGCCCACTAACATACAATGAGCAGTTCTTC. Its protein is CATSRGPLTYNEQFF. The complete variable domain, with remaining parts taken from reference TRBV15 and TRBJ2-1, reads DAMVIQNPRYQVTQFGKPVTLSCSQTLNHNVMYWYQQKSSQAPKLLFHYYDKDFNNEADTPDNFQSRRPNTSFCFLDIRSPGLGDTAMYLCATSRGPLTYNEQFFGPGTRLTVL.

The rearrangement links TRBV28 to TRBJ2-2; 9 nucleotides agree with TRBD2. This CDR3 has 17 amino acids. Germline CDR1 and CDR2: MDHEN and SYDVKM. J was trimmed by 4 bases and V by 4 bases; bases with no gene match: 10. The CDR3 bases are TGTGCCAGCAGTTCGGACAACGGACTAGCGATCACCGGGGAGCTGTTTTTT. It yields the protein CASSSDNGLAITGELFF.

The V call is TRBV19, the J call TRBJ1-4; 8 positions agree with TRBD1. In germline, CDR1 is LNHDA, CDR2 SQIVND (reference sequence). This CDR3 has 15 residues. Trimming at V came to 11 bases and at J to 6 bases, leaving 14 bases not matched to a gene. The CDR3 sequence is CASKMGQGQDEKLFF. Here the CDR3 DNA reads TGTGCCTCGAAAATGGGGCAGGGACAGGATGAAAAACTGTTTTTT. The full variable domain, its missing parts supplied by reference TRBV19 and TRBJ1-4, is DGGITQSPKYLFRKEGQNVTLSCEQNLNHDAMYWYRQDPGQGLRLIYYSQIVNDFQKGDIAEGYSVSREKKESFPLTVTSAQKNPTAFYLCASKMGQGQDEKLFFGSGTQLSVL.

The V call is TRBV19, the J call TRBJ2-5; 12 nucleotides agree with TRBD1. CDR1 is LNHDA, CDR2 SQIVND, per germline (reference sequence). CDR3 length equals 16 residues. The V gene end was trimmed by 4 bases and the J gene end by 4 bases; junction bases not matched to a gene: 7. In nucleotides, the CDR3 is TGTGCCAGTAGTAACCCCCGGGACAGGGGGCGAGAGACCCAGTACTTC. It yields the protein CASSNPRDRGRETQYF.

The chain employs TRBV19 and TRBJ1-1, with D possibly TRBD1 on 5 matching bases. V shed 6 bases and J shed 4 bases, with 12 bases lying between them. CDR1 is LNHDA, CDR2 SQIVND, per germline (reference sequence). There are 13 residues in the CDR3. The CDR3, as DNA: TGTGCCAGTAGCCATACAGGTAGCACTGAAGCTTTCTTT. It encodes CASSHTGSTEAFF.

The chain couples TRBV19 to TRBJ1-2; no definite D call. Germline CDR1 reads LNHDA; CDR2 reads SQIVND (reference sequence). The CDR3 consists of 15 residues. V lost 1 base and J lost 5, with 14 bases in between. The CDR3 is CASSIGVPGLYGYTF. CDR3 DNA sequence: TGTGCCAGTAGTATAGGAGTGCCCGGACTATATGGCTACACCTTC.

The chain couples TRBV11-2 to TRBJ2-7, with D perhaps matching TRBD2 (6 bases). The germline V and J ends were trimmed by 6 bases and 2 bases, with 23 bases remaining between them. Germline V gives CDR1 SGHAT, CDR2 FQNNGV. The CDR3 loop spans 17 amino acids. CDR3 in DNA: TGTGCCAGCAGGGTTACCGGGGCTAGCGAGTATACCTACGAGCAGTACTTC. Its protein is CASRVTGASEYTYEQYF.

The chain combines TRBV18 with TRBJ2-1; D is possibly TRBD1 (6 bases). Germline V lookup: CDR1 KGHSH, CDR2 LQKENI. V was shortened by 3 bases and J by 8 bases, with 11 bases between the two germline ends. The CDR3 contains 13 residues. CDR3 protein: CASSPDHRDEQFF. Written as DNA, the CDR3 is TGTGCCAGCTCACCGGACCACAGGGATGAGCAGTTCTTC.

J is TRBJ2-1 and V is TRBV4-1; unclear D gene. From germline, CDR1 is MGHRA and CDR2 YSYEKL. Trimming removed 2 bases at V and 2 bases at J, with 4 bases between. The CDR3 contains 13 residues. The CDR3 region is CASSQTPYNEQFF. The DNA for the CDR3 is TGCGCCAGCAGCCAAACACCCTACAATGAGCAGTTCTTC.

The chain is built from TRBV5-1 and TRBJ2-7; perhaps TRBD2 as D (6 bases). CDR1 and CDR2 from the germline V gene are SGHRS and YFSETQ. V was clipped by 2 bases and J by 3 bases, with 12 bases between them. CDR3 length equals 14 residues. The CDR3 coding sequence is TGCGCCAGCAGCTTAGCGGGTCTGAGCTACGAGCAGTACTTC. Translated: CASSLAGLSYEQYF.

The V gene is TRBV5-1, the J gene TRBJ2-7; D call uncertain. The germline CDR1 and CDR2 sequences are SGHRS and YFSETQ. V was cut by 1 base and J by 2 bases, with 16 bases left in between. This CDR3 is built from 16 residues. The CDR3 loop reads CASSLIVRQDTYEQYF. CDR3 nucleotides: TGCGCCAGCAGCTTGATTGTTCGCCAGGATACCTACGAGCAGTACTTC.

V usage is TRBV21-1 and J usage is TRBJ2-6; TRBD1, the table's D call, was not compared with the DNA. TRBV21-1 is reported as a pseudogene. This CDR3 comprises 18 residues. CDR3 DNA sequence: TGTGCCAGCAGCGTTCGGACAGGAGACGTCTGTGGGGCCAACGTCCTGACTTTC. Protein: CASSVRTGDVCGANVLTF.

The chain recombines TRBV19 with TRBJ2-3, with 8 nucleotides matching TRBD1. CDR3 size: 17 residues. Germline CDR1 and CDR2: LNHDA and SQIVND (reference sequence). Germline trimming cut 5 bases from V and 0 bases from J; bases unmatched to any gene: 10. DNA for the CDR3: TGTGCCAGTAGTGACAGGGGTGCCCTGATGAGCACAGATACGCAGTATTTT. Translated: CASSDRGALMSTDTQYF.